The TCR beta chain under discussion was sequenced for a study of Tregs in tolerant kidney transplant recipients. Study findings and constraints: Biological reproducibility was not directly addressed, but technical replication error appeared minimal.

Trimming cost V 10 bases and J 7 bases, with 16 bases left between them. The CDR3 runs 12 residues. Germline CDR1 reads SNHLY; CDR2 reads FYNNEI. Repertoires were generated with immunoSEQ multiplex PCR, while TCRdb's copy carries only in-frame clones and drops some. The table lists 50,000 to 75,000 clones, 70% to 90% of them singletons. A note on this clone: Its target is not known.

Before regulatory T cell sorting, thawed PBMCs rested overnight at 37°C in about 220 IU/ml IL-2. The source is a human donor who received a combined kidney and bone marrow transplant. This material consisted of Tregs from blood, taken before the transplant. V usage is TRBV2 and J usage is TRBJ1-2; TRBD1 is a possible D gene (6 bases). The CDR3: CATHRDRGGYTF. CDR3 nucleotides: TGTGCCACCCACAGGGACCGGGGTGGCTACACCTTC.